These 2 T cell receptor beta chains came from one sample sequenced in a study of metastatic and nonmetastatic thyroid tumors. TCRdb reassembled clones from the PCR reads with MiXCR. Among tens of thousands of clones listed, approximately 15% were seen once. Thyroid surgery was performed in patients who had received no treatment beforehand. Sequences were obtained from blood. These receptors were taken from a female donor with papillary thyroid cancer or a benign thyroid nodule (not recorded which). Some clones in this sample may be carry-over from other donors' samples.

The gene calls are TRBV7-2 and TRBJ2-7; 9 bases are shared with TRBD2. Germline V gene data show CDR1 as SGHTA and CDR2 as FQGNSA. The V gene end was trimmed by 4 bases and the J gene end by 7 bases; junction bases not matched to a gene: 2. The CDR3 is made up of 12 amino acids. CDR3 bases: TGTGCCAGCAGCTGGACTAGCGAGGAGCAGTACTTC. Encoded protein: CASSWTSEEQYF.

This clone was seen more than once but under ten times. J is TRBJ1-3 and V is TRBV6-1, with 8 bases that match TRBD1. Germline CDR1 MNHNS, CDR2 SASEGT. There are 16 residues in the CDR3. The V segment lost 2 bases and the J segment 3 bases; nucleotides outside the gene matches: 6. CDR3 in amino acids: CASSESDREGGNTIYF. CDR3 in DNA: TGTGCCAGCAGTGAATCGGACAGGGAAGGTGGAAACACCATATATTTT.